A single sample is the source of the 11 T cell receptor beta chains below, sequenced in a study of CD8+CD57+ T cells in acquired aplastic anemia. The study profiled TCR beta VDJ and CDR3 using genomic DNA as template. TCRdb reprocessed the reads with MiXCR, giving one entry per CDR3 protein. The sample contains 200,000 to 250,000 distinct CDR3 sequences, around 50% of which appear only once. Only patients with CD8+CD57+ cell expansion on flow cytometry were chosen for sequencing. Specimen: sorted CD4+, CD8+, or CD8+CD57+ T cells (not recorded which) from PBMCs. The receptors come from a human donor with aplastic anemia.

The CDR3 sequence: CASNEGRMGQFYEQYF. In DNA form, the CDR3 reads TGTGCCAGCAACGAGGGGCGAATGGGCCAATTCTACGAGCAGTACTTC. The chain joins TRBV2 to TRBJ2-4; D may be TRBD1 or TRBD2 (5 bases each). The end of the DNA aligns better with TRBJ2-7, so the J call may be wrong. In germline, CDR1 is SNHLY, CDR2 FYNNEI. The CDR3 sequence is 16 residues long.

The chain links TRBV19 to TRBJ2-7; TRBD2 is a possible D gene (5 bases). Germline CDR1 is LNHDA and CDR2 is SQIVND (reference sequence). V was trimmed by 5 bases and J by 0 bases, leaving 14 bases between them. There are 15 residues in the CDR3. CDR3 sequence: CASSVASGYSYEQYF. CDR3 sequence (DNA): TGTGCCAGTAGTGTGGCGAGCGGCTACTCCTACGAGCAGTACTTC.

This clonotype was detected a few times. The rearrangement links TRBV24-1 to TRBJ2-3, with D unclear. Per the germline V gene, CDR1 is KGHDR and CDR2 is SFDVKD. V was trimmed by 9 bases and J by 6 bases, leaving 9 bases between them. The CDR3 has 11 residues. The CDR3 loop reads CATSAEDTQYF. The DNA for the CDR3 is TGTGCCACCTCCGCGGAGGATACGCAGTATTTT.

In this sample, this clonotype turned up a few times. A much larger clone differs from this one at a single base, so this may be a read error. V gene TRBV7-2 combines with J gene TRBJ1-5; no firm D call. The CDR3 extends over 18 amino acids. Germline assignment: CDR1 SGHTA and CDR2 FQGNSA. Trimming shortened V by 1 base and J by 3 bases, and 19 bases separated the two germline ends. CDR3 amino acids: CASSLVGLRSWYNQPQHF. The CDR3 bases are TGTGCCAGCAGCTTAGTCGGCCTCCGGTCCTGGTACAATCAGCCCCAGCATTTT.

The table lists this clonotype with a few counts. The chain couples TRBV18 to TRBJ1-2; TRBD1 agrees at 10 bases. The CDR3 covers 15 residues. Per germline, CDR1 KGHSH and CDR2 LQKENI. Trimming cost V 5 bases and J 5 bases; bases outside gene matches: 8. The CDR3 DNA reads TGTGCCAGCTCATCGGGACAGGGGCTTGGTTATGGCTACACCTTC. Its translation: CASSSGQGLGYGYTF.

V is TRBV7-6 and J is TRBJ2-5, with a possible D match to TRBD1 (8 bases). This CDR3 spans 16 amino acids. Looked up from germline, CDR1 is SGHVS and CDR2 is FNYEAQ. Between the trimmed V and J ends, which lost 5 bases and 5 bases, there was a span of 21 bases. CDR3 nucleotides: TGTGCCAGCAGCCAGGGGGCTAGCGGTACTGGGGAGACCCAGTACTTC. Protein product: CASSQGASGTGETQYF.

In this sample, this clonotype turned up a few times. This chain uses TRBV20-1 with TRBJ2-7; TRBD1 agrees at 9 bases. The CDR3 has 15 residues. Germline CDR1 and CDR2: DFQATT and SNEGSKA (reference sequence). Trimming cost V 1 base and J 2 bases; bases outside gene matches: 6. The DNA for the CDR3 is TGCAGTGCTAGAGGATTGGGGACAGGGACCTACGAGCAGTACTTC. Protein product: CSARGLGTGTYEQYF.

This chain uses TRBV7-2 with TRBJ2-3; D unresolved. V gave up 3 bases and J gave up 4 bases, with 11 bases separating them. The germline V gene has CDR1 SGHTA and CDR2 FQGNSA. The CDR3 runs to 14 residues. CDR3 in DNA: TGTGCCAGCAGCTTGGTATCTCAGCCAGATACGCAGTATTTT. Its translation: CASSLVSQPDTQYF.

This clonotype was counted ten times or more. V is TRBV6-5 and J is TRBJ1-2; D unresolved. The CDR3 is made up of 12 amino acids. Germline CDR1 reads MNHEY; CDR2 reads SVGAGI. Trimming took 6 bases from V and 4 from J, leaving 9 bases between them. CDR3 bases: TGTGCCAGCAGCGGGAGCAGCTATGGCTACACCTTC. Amino acids: CASSGSSYGYTF.

The chain recombines TRBV15 with TRBJ2-7; D gene uncertain. The length of the CDR3 is 13 residues. Germline values: CDR1 LNHNV, CDR2 YYDKDF (reference sequence). V lost 0 bases to trimming and J lost 9 bases, with 12 bases between them. CDR3 residues: CATSRDRPTGQYF. CDR3 sequence (DNA): TGTGCCACCAGCAGAGATAGGCCAACGGGGCAGTACTTC.

This clonotype was recorded at least ten times. V usage is TRBV2 and J usage is TRBJ1-1, with D possibly TRBD1 on 6 matching bases. The CDR3 has 12 residues. Trimming removed 5 bases at V and 8 bases at J, with 12 bases between. The V gene's germline CDR1 is SNHLY and CDR2 FYNNEI. CDR3 DNA: TGTGCCAGCAGTACAGGGTTCGGGGAAGCTTTCTTT. Its translation: CASSTGFGEAFF.